In its sample, the clone carrying this TCR beta chain was seen many times. Its antigen is as yet unknown. With molecular barcodes, quantitative 5'-RACE was used to make the TCR beta libraries. TCRdb redid the calling of the 5' RACE reads with MiXCR, one entry per CDR3 protein. The sample carries tens of thousands of distinct CDR3 sequences, 7.4% recorded once. This specimen belongs to a study of CD8 T cells in ankylosing spondylitis. Study results and caveats: Ankylosing spondylitis blood seemed to carry a telltale TCR beta motif made of under ten highly homologous variants. Researchers reportedly found disease-linked clones significantly enriched in matched ankylosing spondylitis synovial fluid.

J gave up 4 bases and V 6 bases, and 3 bases lay outside the gene matches. The CDR3 contains 13 residues. Germline CDR1 and CDR2: SQVTM and ANQGSEA. The receptor was isolated from a female donor with ankylosing spondylitis or in good health (not recorded which). The source material was blood, either unsorted or a sorted T cell fraction (not recorded which). The V call is TRBV29-1, the J call TRBJ2-1; 10 bases fit TRBD2. In DNA form, the CDR3 reads TGCAGCGTCGGGACTAGCGCTTACAATGAGCAGTTCTTC. Translation gives CSVGTSAYNEQFF.